This TCR beta chain was observed in a study of blood T cell repertoires in COVID-19. Background on the study: Sample material is recorded as cDNA or gDNA derived from T cells, B-cell-depleted T cells, or PBMCs.

The V end was cut by 5 bases, the J end by 2 bases, with 6 bases between. Germline lookup yields CDR1 SGHTA and CDR2 FQGNSA. The CDR3 loop spans 13 amino acids. Repertoires were generated with immunoSEQ multiplex PCR, while TCRdb's copy carries only in-frame clones and drops some. This table holds a few hundred thousand clones, 70% to 90% found once. This TCR was recovered from a woman between 50 and 59 years old in a cohort exposed to, infected with or recovered from COVID-19 (not recorded which). The sequencing sample was made of PBMCs or T cells enriched from blood (not recorded which). The J gene is TRBJ1-4, the V gene TRBV7-2; tentatively, D is TRBD1 (5 bases). CDR3 DNA: TGTGCCAGCAGCCGACAGACTAATGAAAAACTGTTTTTT. It specifies CASSRQTNEKLFF.